Listed below are T cell receptor beta chains from one sample, sequenced in a study of blood T cells in healthy people across ages. TCRdb analysed the 5' RACE reads with MiXCR anew, one entry per CDR3 protein. The sample carries about 970,000 distinct CDR3 sequences, about 51% recorded once. The sequenced sample was blood. These receptors were obtained from an older woman in good health. The CDR3 runs from the conserved cysteine through the conserved F or W. D genes are given only for firm matches. Expanded clones are given a class, and other clones once, few, many or no size at all.

abundance: .; j_gene: TRBJ2-5; v_gene: TRBV12-3/TRBV12-4; d_gene: .; CDR3aa: CASGLAPETQYF; CDR3nt: TGTGCCAGCGGGCTAGCGCCAGAGACCCAGTACTTC
abundance: .; j_gene: TRBJ2-3; v_gene: TRBV24-1; d_gene: TRBD1; CDR3aa: CATRPGQLTDTQYF; CDR3nt: TGTGCCACCAGGCCGGGACAGCTCACAGATACGCAGTATTTT
abundance: .; j_gene: TRBJ2-1; v_gene: TRBV20-1; d_gene: .; CDR3aa: CSARDPLQPNYNEQFF; CDR3nt: TGCAGTGCCCGGGACCCTCTACAACCTAACTACAATGAGCAGTTCTTC
abundance: few; j_gene: TRBJ1-1; v_gene: TRBV7-2; d_gene: TRBD1; CDR3aa: CASSRSAGGGTEAFF; CDR3nt: TGTGCCAGCAGCCGTAGTGCAGGGGGGGGCACTGAAGCTTTCTTT
abundance: few; j_gene: TRBJ2-1; v_gene: TRBV12-3/TRBV12-4; d_gene: .; CDR3aa: CASSFRPVFGRLGNEQFF; CDR3nt: TGTGCCAGCAGTTTTCGGCCAGTTTTCGGCAGGTTGGGGAATGAGCAGTTCTTC
abundance: few; j_gene: TRBJ1-4; v_gene: TRBV6-2/TRBV6-3; d_gene: .; CDR3aa: CASTGGPLREKLFF; CDR3nt: TGTGCCAGCACCGGAGGCCCGCTTAGAGAAAAACTGTTTTTT
abundance: .; j_gene: TRBJ2-7; v_gene: TRBV7-2; d_gene: TRBD1; CDR3aa: CASSRRDRDSEYF; CDR3nt: TGTGCCAGCAGCCGACGGGACAGGGACTCGGAGTACTTC
abundance: .; j_gene: TRBJ2-7; v_gene: TRBV4-2; d_gene: .; CDR3aa: CASSHRERLEQYF; CDR3nt: TGTGCCAGCAGCCACCGGGAGCGTCTCGAGCAGTACTTC
abundance: few; j_gene: TRBJ2-1; v_gene: TRBV5-1; d_gene: .; CDR3aa: CASSPTSQTNEQFF; CDR3nt: TGCGCCAGCAGCCCAACCTCTCAAACCAATGAGCAGTTCTTC
abundance: .; j_gene: TRBJ2-7; v_gene: TRBV28; d_gene: .; CDR3aa: CASSLSAIYEQYF; CDR3nt: TGTGCCAGCAGTTTATCGGCGATATACGAGCAGTACTTC
abundance: few; j_gene: TRBJ1-4; v_gene: TRBV29-1; d_gene: .; CDR3aa: CSCSGLDEKLFF; CDR3nt: TGCAGCTGCTCAGGGTTGGATGAAAAACTGTTTTTT
abundance: few; j_gene: TRBJ2-3; v_gene: TRBV9; d_gene: .; CDR3aa: CASSEGSGTDTQYF; CDR3nt: TGTGCCAGCAGCGAGGGTAGCGGAACAGATACGCAGTATTTT
abundance: once; j_gene: TRBJ1-2; v_gene: TRBV15; d_gene: .; CDR3aa: CATSREGSYGYTF; CDR3nt: TGTGCCACCAGCAGAGAGGGCAGCTATGGCTACACCTTC
abundance: .; j_gene: TRBJ2-3; v_gene: TRBV9; d_gene: TRBD2; CDR3aa: CASGPGGTDTQYF; CDR3nt: TGTGCTAGCGGTCCCGGGGGGACAGATACGCAGTATTTT
abundance: few; j_gene: TRBJ2-3; v_gene: TRBV27; d_gene: .; CDR3aa: CATGGLPADTQYF; CDR3nt: TGTGCCACCGGAGGACTTCCCGCGGATACGCAGTATTTT
abundance: .; j_gene: TRBJ2-5; v_gene: TRBV20-1; d_gene: .; CDR3aa: CSARDLRARETLYF; CDR3nt: TGCAGTGCTAGAGATCTGCGGGCTCGGGAGACCCTGTACTTC
abundance: .; j_gene: TRBJ2-1; v_gene: TRBV6-5; d_gene: .; CDR3aa: CASSQGHRGQFF; CDR3nt: TGTGCCAGCAGCCAGGGACACCGAGGGCAGTTCTTC
abundance: few; j_gene: TRBJ2-7; v_gene: TRBV25-1; d_gene: .; CDR3aa: CASTPNREREASYEQYF; CDR3nt: TGTGCCAGCACCCCGAATCGGGAACGGGAAGCCTCCTACGAGCAGTACTTC
abundance: .; j_gene: TRBJ2-1; v_gene: TRBV18; d_gene: TRBD2; CDR3aa: CASSLAGTSGFNEQFF; CDR3nt: TGTGCCAGCTCCCTAGCCGGGACTAGCGGGTTCAATGAGCAGTTCTTC
abundance: .; j_gene: TRBJ1-1; v_gene: TRBV6-1; d_gene: .; CDR3aa: CASRVQGENTEAFF; CDR3nt: TGTGCCAGCAGAGTACAGGGAGAGAACACTGAAGCTTTCTTT
abundance: .; j_gene: TRBJ2-3; v_gene: TRBV20-1; d_gene: TRBD1; CDR3aa: CSASPSQGVRADTQYF; CDR3nt: TGCAGTGCTAGTCCCTCCCAGGGGGTGAGGGCAGATACGCAGTATTTT
abundance: .; j_gene: TRBJ1-2; v_gene: TRBV29-1; d_gene: TRBD1; CDR3aa: CSGLTGGGSGYTF; CDR3nt: TGCAGCGGCCTAACAGGGGGCGGGAGTGGCTACACCTTC
abundance: .; j_gene: TRBJ2-4; v_gene: TRBV29-1; d_gene: TRBD1; CDR3aa: CSVATGARQYF; CDR3nt: TGCAGCGTAGCTACAGGGGCGAGGCAGTACTTC
abundance: .; j_gene: TRBJ1-5; v_gene: TRBV20-1; d_gene: .; CDR3aa: CSVLSDRNQPQHF; CDR3nt: TGCAGTGTTTTGTCAGATAGGAATCAGCCCCAGCATTTT
abundance: .; j_gene: TRBJ2-6; v_gene: TRBV29-1; d_gene: .; CDR3aa: CSVEVVLTPGANVLTF; CDR3nt: TGCAGCGTTGAAGTTGTGCTAACTCCTGGGGCCAACGTCCTGACTTTC
abundance: .; j_gene: TRBJ2-3; v_gene: TRBV15; d_gene: .; CDR3aa: CATSSPDTQYF; CDR3nt: TGTGCCACCAGCAGCCCAGATACGCAGTATTTT
abundance: few; j_gene: TRBJ2-6; v_gene: TRBV27; d_gene: TRBD2; CDR3aa: CASQSRGAGANVLTF; CDR3nt: TGTGCCAGCCAATCGCGGGGGGCTGGGGCCAACGTCCTGACTTTC
abundance: .; j_gene: TRBJ2-7; v_gene: TRBV6-5; d_gene: .; CDR3aa: CASSTQFYEQYF; CDR3nt: TGTGCCAGCAGTACCCAGTTCTACGAGCAGTACTTC
abundance: .; j_gene: TRBJ2-2; v_gene: TRBV11-3; d_gene: .; CDR3aa: CASSPSGGTDGELFF; CDR3nt: TGTGCCAGCAGCCCTAGTGGGGGGACTGACGGGGAGCTGTTTTTT
abundance: .; j_gene: TRBJ2-3; v_gene: TRBV28; d_gene: .; CDR3aa: CASSSWTRGLGDTQYF; CDR3nt: TGTGCCAGCAGTTCGTGGACTCGGGGACTGGGAGATACGCAGTATTTT
abundance: .; j_gene: TRBJ2-7; v_gene: TRBV5-1; d_gene: .; CDR3aa: CASSREIISYNEQYF; CDR3nt: TGCGCCAGCAGCCGGGAGATTATCTCCTACAATGAGCAGTACTTC
abundance: .; j_gene: TRBJ2-1; v_gene: TRBV5-1; d_gene: .; CDR3aa: CASNRSATDSYNEQFF; CDR3nt: TGCGCCAGCAATCGATCCGCGACAGATTCCTACAATGAGCAGTTCTTC
abundance: .; j_gene: TRBJ1-2; v_gene: TRBV27; d_gene: TRBD1; CDR3aa: CASGPNSGQGGGYTF; CDR3nt: TGTGCCAGCGGCCCAAACAGCGGACAGGGGGGTGGCTACACCTTC
abundance: .; j_gene: TRBJ2-1; v_gene: TRBV20-1; d_gene: .; CDR3aa: CSARAGLLRSSYNEQFF; CDR3nt: TGCAGTGCTAGAGCTGGACTTCTACGGAGCTCCTACAATGAGCAGTTCTTC
abundance: .; j_gene: TRBJ2-1; v_gene: TRBV20-1; d_gene: TRBD2; CDR3aa: CSAPSGTSGPYNEQFF; CDR3nt: TGCAGTGCCCCCTCCGGGACTAGCGGGCCTTACAATGAGCAGTTCTTC
abundance: .; j_gene: TRBJ2-1; v_gene: TRBV20-1; d_gene: .; CDR3aa: CSARELESYNEQFF; CDR3nt: TGCAGTGCTAGGGAGCTGGAGTCATACAATGAGCAGTTCTTC
abundance: many; j_gene: TRBJ1-4; v_gene: TRBV2; d_gene: .; CDR3aa: CATKRDIFNEKLFF; CDR3nt: TGTGCCACCAAGAGGGACATCTTTAATGAAAAACTGTTTTTT
abundance: .; j_gene: TRBJ2-5; v_gene: TRBV7-2; d_gene: .; CDR3aa: CASSLIVQETQYF; CDR3nt: TGTGCCAGCAGCTTAATAGTCCAAGAGACCCAGTACTTC
abundance: .; j_gene: TRBJ1-4; v_gene: TRBV28; d_gene: .; CDR3aa: CASMTGDEKLFF; CDR3nt: TGTGCCAGCATGACGGGGGACGAAAAACTGTTTTTT
abundance: many; j_gene: TRBJ2-4; v_gene: TRBV14; d_gene: .; CDR3aa: CASSYVPGITPLYF; CDR3nt: TGTGCCAGCAGCTACGTACCCGGGATCACTCCCCTGTACTTC